The clone carrying this T cell receptor beta chain appeared a single time. The data originate from a study of T-cell memory formation after mild COVID-19. The CDR3 is 13 amino acids. V was pared by 8 bases and J by 4 bases, with 6 bases of the junction left unmatched. CDR1 is GTSNPN, CDR2 SVGIG, per germline (reference sequence). A 5'RACE reaction primed in the constant segment made cDNA libraries of TCR alpha and TCR beta, and these carried sample barcodes and UMIs. Using its own MiXCR run on the 5' RACE reads, TCRdb lists one record per CDR3 protein. Of under 350,000 distinct CDR3 sequences in the sample, under 20% were seen once.

The TCR comes from a man between 18 and 29 years old who had mild COVID-19 (a few samples of this study predate the infection). Cell type and time point are not known. The sequencing sample was made of PBMCs or a T cell subset sorted from them (not recorded which). The V gene is TRBV30, the J gene TRBJ1-5; 9 nucleotides align to TRBD1. CDR3 in DNA: TGTGCCACCGGACAGGGGACGAATCAGCCCCAGCATTTT. As protein: CATGQGTNQPQHF.